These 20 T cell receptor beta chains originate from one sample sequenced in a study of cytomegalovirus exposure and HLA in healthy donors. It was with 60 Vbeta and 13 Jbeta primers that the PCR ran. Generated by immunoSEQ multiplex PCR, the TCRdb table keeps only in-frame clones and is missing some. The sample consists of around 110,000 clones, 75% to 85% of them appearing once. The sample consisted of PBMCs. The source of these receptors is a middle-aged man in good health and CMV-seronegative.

In DNA, the CDR3 is TGTGCCAGCAGTTATAGGGGGGGCGATGAGCAGTTCTTC. Amino acids: CASSYRGGDEQFF. The chain links TRBV6-5 to TRBJ2-1; maybe TRBD2 (7 bases). Germline assignment: CDR1 MNHEY and CDR2 SVGAGI. Trimming took off 3 bases at V and 8 bases at J, with 11 bases between the two ends. The CDR3 covers 13 residues.

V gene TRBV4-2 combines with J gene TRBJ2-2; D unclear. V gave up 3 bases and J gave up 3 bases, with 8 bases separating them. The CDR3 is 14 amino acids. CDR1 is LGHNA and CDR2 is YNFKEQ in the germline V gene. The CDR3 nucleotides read TGTGCCAGCAGCCACGAAACGGACACCGGGGAGCTGTTTTTT. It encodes CASSHETDTGELFF.

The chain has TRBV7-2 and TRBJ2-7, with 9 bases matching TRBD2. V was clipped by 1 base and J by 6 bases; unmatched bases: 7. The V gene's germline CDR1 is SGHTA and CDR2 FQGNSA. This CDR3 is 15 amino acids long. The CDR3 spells CASSLGGGAKVEQYF. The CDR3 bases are TGTGCCAGCAGCTTAGGCGGGGGGGCAAAAGTCGAGCAGTACTTC.

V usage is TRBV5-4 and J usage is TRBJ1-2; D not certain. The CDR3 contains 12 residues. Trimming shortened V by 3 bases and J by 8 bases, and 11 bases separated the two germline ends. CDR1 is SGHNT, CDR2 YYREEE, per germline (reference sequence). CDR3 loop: CASSSTSWGYTF. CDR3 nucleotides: TGTGCCAGCAGCTCGACATCTTGGGGCTACACCTTC.

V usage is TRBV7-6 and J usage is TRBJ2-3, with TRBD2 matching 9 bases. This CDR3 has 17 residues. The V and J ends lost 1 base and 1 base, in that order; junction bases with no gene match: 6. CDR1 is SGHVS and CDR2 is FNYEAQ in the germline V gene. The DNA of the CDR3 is TGTGCCAGCAGCTTAGTCGGCGGGGGGGCTGGCACAGATACGCAGTATTTT. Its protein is CASSLVGGGAGTDTQYF.

CDR3 in amino acids: CASTERGLAGEQYV. DNA for the CDR3: TGCGCCAGCACCGAACGGGGACTAGCAGGCGAGCAGTACGTC. The J gene is TRBJ2-7, the V gene TRBV10-2, with 9 nucleotides matching TRBD2. Germline V gene data show CDR1 as WSHSY and CDR2 as SAAADI. V was pared by 7 bases and J by 6 bases, with 10 bases of the junction left unmatched. The CDR3 contains 14 residues.

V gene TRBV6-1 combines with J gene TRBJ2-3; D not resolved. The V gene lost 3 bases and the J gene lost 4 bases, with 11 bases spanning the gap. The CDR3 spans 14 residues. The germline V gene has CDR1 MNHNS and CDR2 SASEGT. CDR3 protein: CASSELTRADTQYF. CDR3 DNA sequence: TGTGCCAGCAGTGAGCTAACCCGGGCAGATACGCAGTATTTT.

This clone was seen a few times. CDR3 coding DNA: TGTGCCCCTGTTGGGGAGATCACTAGCACAGATACGCAGTATTTT. It codes for CAPVGEITSTDTQYF. The chain uses TRBV12-2 and TRBJ2-3; TRBD2 was called by the table and not checked on the DNA. TRBV12-2 is a pseudogene. The CDR3 consists of 15 residues.

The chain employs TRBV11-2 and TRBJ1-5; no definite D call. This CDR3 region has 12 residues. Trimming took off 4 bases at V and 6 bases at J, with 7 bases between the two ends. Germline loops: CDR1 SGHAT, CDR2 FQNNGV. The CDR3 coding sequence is TGTGCCAGCAGCTCCGAGGCTCAGCCCCAGCATTTT. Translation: CASSSEAQPQHF.

The CDR3 protein is CASSRRDEGGLEQYF. Written as DNA, the CDR3 is TGCGCCAGCAGCCGCCGAGACGAAGGGGGCCTCGAGCAGTACTTC. The V gene is TRBV5-1, the J gene TRBJ2-7; 7 positions match TRBD1. CDR3 length equals 15 residues. With V trimmed by 4 bases and J by 6 bases, 13 bases remained unmatched. Germline V CDR1 and CDR2: SGHRS, YFSETQ.

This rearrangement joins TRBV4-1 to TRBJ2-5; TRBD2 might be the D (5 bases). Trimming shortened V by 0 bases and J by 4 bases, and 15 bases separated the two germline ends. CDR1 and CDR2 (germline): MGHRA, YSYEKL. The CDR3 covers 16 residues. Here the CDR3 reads CASSQDPRPGLETQYF. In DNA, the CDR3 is TGCGCCAGCAGCCAAGACCCCCGCCCGGGGTTAGAGACCCAGTACTTC.

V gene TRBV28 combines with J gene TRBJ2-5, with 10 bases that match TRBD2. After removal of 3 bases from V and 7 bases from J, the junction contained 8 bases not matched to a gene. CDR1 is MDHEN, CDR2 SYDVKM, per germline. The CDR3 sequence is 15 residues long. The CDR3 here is CASSFSSGSRGTQYF. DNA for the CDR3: TGTGCCAGCAGTTTTTCTAGCGGGAGCAGAGGGACCCAGTACTTC.

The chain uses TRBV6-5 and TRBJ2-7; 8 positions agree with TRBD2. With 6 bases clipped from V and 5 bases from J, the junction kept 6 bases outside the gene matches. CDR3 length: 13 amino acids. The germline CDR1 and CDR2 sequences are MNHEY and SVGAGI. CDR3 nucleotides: TGTGCCAGCAGACGGGGGGGCAGAAACGAGCAGTACTTC. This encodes CASRRGGRNEQYF.

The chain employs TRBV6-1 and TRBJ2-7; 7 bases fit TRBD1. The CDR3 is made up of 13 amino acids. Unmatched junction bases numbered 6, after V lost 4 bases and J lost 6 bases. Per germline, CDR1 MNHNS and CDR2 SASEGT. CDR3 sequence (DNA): TGTGCCAGCAGTGCTACAGGGGATCGCGAGCAGTACGTC. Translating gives CASSATGDREQYV.

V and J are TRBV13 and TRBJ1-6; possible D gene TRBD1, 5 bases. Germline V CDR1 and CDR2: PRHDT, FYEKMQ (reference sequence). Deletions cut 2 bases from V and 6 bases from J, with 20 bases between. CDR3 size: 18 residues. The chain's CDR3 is CASSLSSAGGTINSPLHF. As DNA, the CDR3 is TGTGCCAGCAGCTTAAGCTCGGCAGGCGGGACTATTAATTCACCCCTCCACTTT.

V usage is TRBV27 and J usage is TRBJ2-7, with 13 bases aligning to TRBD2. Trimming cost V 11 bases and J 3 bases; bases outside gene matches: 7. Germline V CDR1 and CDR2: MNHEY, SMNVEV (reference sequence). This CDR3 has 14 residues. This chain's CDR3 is CAGQGTSGDYEQYV. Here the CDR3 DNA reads TGTGCCGGCCAAGGGACTAGCGGGGACTACGAGCAGTACGTC.

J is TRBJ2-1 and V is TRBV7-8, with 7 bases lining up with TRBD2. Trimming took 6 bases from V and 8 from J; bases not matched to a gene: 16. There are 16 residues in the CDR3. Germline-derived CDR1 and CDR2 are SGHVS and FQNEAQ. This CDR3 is CASRFGIWGGLDEQFF. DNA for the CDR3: TGTGCCAGCAGATTCGGAATTTGGGGGGGATTAGATGAGCAGTTCTTC.

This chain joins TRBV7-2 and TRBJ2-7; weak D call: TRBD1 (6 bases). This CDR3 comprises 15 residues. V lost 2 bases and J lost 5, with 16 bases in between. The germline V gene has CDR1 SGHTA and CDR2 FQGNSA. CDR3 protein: CASSLTSRTVHEQYF. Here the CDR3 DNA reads TGTGCCAGCAGCTTAACATCTCGGACAGTCCACGAGCAGTACTTC. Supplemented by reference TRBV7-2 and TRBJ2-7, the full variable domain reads GAGVSQSPSNKVTEKGKDVELRCDPISGHTALYWYRQSLGQGLEFLIYFQGNSAPDKSGLPSDRFSAERTGGSVSTLTIQRTQQEDSAVYLCASSLTSRTVHEQYFGPGTRLTVT.

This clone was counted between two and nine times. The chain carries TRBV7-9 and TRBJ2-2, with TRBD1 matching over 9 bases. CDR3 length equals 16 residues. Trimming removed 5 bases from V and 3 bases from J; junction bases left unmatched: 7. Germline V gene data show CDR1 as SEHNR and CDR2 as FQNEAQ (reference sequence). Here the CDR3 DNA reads TGTGCCAGCAGCCAACCACAGGGGGCGGACACCGGGGAGCTGTTTTTT. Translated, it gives CASSQPQGADTGELFF.

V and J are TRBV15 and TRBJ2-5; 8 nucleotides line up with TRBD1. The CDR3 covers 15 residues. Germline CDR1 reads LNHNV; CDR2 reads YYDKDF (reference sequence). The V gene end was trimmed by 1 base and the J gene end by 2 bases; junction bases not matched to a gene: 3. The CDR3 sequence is CATSRARTGQETQYF. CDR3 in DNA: TGTGCCACCAGCAGAGCCCGGACAGGGCAAGAGACCCAGTACTTC.